Sequencing of this TCR beta chain was carried out in a study of T cell changes during pregnancy in multiple sclerosis. Sequenced by immunoSEQ multiplex PCR; TCRdb stores in-frame clones only, minus some. The sample records some 36,000 clones, roughly 93% being singletons. With V trimmed by 5 bases and J by 1 base, 5 bases remained unmatched. This CDR3 comprises 14 residues. Germline lookup yields CDR1 SGDLS and CDR2 YYNGEE. The chain combines TRBV9 with TRBJ2-7, with 8 positions matching TRBD1. Sequencing was performed on peripheral blood, taken in the second trimester of pregnancy. This TCR derives from a female donor in good health, enrolled as a control in a pregnancy study. The CDR3 coding sequence is TGTGCCAGCAGTCGGACAGGGACATCCTACGAGCAGTACTTC. Translation gives CASSRTGTSYEQYF.